This T cell receptor beta chain derives from a study of blood T cell repertoires in COVID-19. Study information: Samples came from the United States, Italy and Spain, spanning acute and convalescent COVID-19.

During active infection, Seattle patients enrolled and were then monitored through disease. Original processing methods: Quantification of nucleated cells was approximated via reference gene primer amplification. Sequencing used immunoSEQ multiplex PCR; TCRdb keeps in-frame clones, though not all of them. V, J and clone size are those of that table, while D and trimming were read from the DNA. The sample yields some 390,000 clones, approximately 91% seen once. This clone has only a few counts. CDR3 size: 15 residues. Germline V gene data show CDR1 as SGHAT and CDR2 as FQNNGV. After removal of 2 bases from V and 6 bases from J, the junction contained 6 bases not matched to a gene.

The chain links TRBV11-2 to TRBJ2-1, with TRBD2 matching over 8 bases. This TCR was sampled from a woman aged 40 to 50 with COVID-19, enrolled during active disease. The sample taken for sequencing was peripheral blood. The chain's CDR3 is CASSLFAGGFNEQFF. CDR3 bases: TGTGCCAGCAGCTTATTCGCGGGGGGTTTCAATGAGCAGTTCTTC. The whole variable domain, remainder taken from reference TRBV11-2 and TRBJ2-1, is EAGVAQSPRYKIIEKRQSVAFWCNPISGHATLYWYQQILGQGPKLLIQFQNNGVVDDSQLPKDRFSAERLKGVDSTLKIQPAKLEDSAVYLCASSLFAGGFNEQFFGPGTRLTVL.